A single sample gave rise to the 2 T cell receptor beta chains below, sequenced in a study of blood T cells in healthy people across ages. Then a second PCR, running about 6 to 12 cycles, was carried out with a sample-barcoded 5' primer and a J-beta primer mix. TCRdb ran MiXCR on the 5' RACE reads and lists one entry per CDR3 protein. The sample gives over a million distinct CDR3 sequences, over 35% of which show up once; under 20% is in the top ten. Material for sequencing was blood. The receptor set was obtained from a woman in her sixties in good health.

The chain links TRBV10-1 to TRBJ1-5; D ambiguous. The CDR3 extends over 13 amino acids. Germline V gene sequence: CDR1 WNHNN, CDR2 SYGVQD (reference sequence). Trimming took 0 bases from V and 13 from J, leaving 13 bases between them. The CDR3 sequence: CASSESTLGVQHF. CDR3 nucleotides: TGCGCCAGCAGTGAGTCGACTCTCGGGGTACAGCATTTT.

The chain couples TRBV20-1 to TRBJ2-7, with D perhaps TRBD2 (6 bases). The CDR3 is made up of 14 amino acids. Looked up from germline, CDR1 is DFQATT and CDR2 is SNEGSKA (reference sequence). Trimming took off 4 bases at V and 3 bases at J, with 16 bases between the two ends. The CDR3 sequence: CSATSPTGDYEQYF. CDR3 sequence (DNA): TGCAGTGCTACGAGCCCTACGGGAGACTACGAGCAGTACTTC.